The source of this TCR beta chain is a study of OX40 agonist ivuxolimab in advanced cancers. Trimming at V came to 4 bases and at J to 10 bases, leaving 6 bases not matched to a gene. CDR1 is LNHDA, CDR2 SQIVND, per germline (reference sequence). The CDR3 is 12 residues long. The data were produced by immunoSEQ multiplex PCR, yet TCRdb's version contains in-frame clones alone and is incomplete. The sample lists some 22,000 clones; 77% were seen once. The sample holds one count of this clone. The source is an adult with an advanced solid tumor such as melanoma, head and neck, liver or kidney cancer. The sequenced sample was CD4+ or CD8+ T cells sorted from blood, obtained in a trial of the OX40 agonist ivuxolimab. The chain has TRBV19 and TRBJ1-2, with 7 bases matching TRBD1. CDR3: CASSRQGVDYTF. The CDR3 nucleotides are TGTGCCAGTAGTAGACAGGGCGTTGACTACACCTTC.